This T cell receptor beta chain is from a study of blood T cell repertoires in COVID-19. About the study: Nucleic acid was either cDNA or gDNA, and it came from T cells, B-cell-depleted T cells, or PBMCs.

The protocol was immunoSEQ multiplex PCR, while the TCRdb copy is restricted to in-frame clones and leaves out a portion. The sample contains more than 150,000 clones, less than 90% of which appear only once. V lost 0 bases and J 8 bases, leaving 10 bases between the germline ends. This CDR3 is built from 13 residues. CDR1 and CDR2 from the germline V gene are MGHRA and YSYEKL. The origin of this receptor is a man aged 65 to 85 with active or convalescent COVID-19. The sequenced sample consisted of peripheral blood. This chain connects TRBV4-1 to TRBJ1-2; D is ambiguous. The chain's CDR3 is CASSQERVGGYTF. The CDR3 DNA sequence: TGCGCCAGCAGCCAAGAACGGGTAGGCGGCTACACCTTC.